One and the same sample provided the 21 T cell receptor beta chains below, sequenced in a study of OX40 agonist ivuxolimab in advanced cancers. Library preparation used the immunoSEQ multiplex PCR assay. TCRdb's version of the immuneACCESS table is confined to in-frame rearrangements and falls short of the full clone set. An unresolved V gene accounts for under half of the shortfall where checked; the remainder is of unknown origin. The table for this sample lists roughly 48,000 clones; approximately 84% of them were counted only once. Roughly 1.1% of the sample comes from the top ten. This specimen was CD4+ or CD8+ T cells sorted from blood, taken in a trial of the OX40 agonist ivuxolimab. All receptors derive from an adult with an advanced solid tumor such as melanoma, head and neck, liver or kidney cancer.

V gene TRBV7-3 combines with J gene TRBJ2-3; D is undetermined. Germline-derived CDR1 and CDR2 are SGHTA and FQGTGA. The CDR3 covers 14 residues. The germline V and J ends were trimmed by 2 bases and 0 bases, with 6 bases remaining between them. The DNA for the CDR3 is TGTGCCAGCAGCTTATTTTCTAGCACAGATACGCAGTATTTT. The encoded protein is CASSLFSSTDTQYF.

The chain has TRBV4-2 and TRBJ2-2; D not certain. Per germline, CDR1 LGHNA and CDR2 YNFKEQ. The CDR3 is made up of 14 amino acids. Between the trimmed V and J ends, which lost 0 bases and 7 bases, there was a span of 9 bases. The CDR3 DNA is TGTGCCAGCAGCCAAGATAGATGGGGCGGGGAGCTGTTTTTT. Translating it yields CASSQDRWGGELFF.

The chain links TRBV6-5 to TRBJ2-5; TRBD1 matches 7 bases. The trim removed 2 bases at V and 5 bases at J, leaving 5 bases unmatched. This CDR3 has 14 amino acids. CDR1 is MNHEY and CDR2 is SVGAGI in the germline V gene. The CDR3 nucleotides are TGTGCCAGCAGTTACCCAAGACAGGGCGAGACCCAGTACTTC. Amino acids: CASSYPRQGETQYF.

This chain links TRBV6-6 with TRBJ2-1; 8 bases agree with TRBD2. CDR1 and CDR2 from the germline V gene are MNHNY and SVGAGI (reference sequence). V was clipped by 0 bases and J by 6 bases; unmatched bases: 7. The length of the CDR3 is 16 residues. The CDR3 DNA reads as TGTGCCAGCAGTTACTCAATGGCGGGGGGTCTCAATGAGCAGTTCTTC. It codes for CASSYSMAGGLNEQFF.

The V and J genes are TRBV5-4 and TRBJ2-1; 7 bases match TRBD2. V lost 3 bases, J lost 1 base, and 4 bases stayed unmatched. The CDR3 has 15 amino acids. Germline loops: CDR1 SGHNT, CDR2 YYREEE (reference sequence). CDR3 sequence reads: CASSSGLPSYNEQFF. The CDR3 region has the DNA TGTGCCAGCAGCTCGGGACTACCGTCCTACAATGAGCAGTTCTTC. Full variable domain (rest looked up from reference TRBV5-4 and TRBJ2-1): ETGVTQSPTHLIKTRGQQVTLRCSSQSGHNTVSWYQQALGQGPQFIFQYYREEENGRGNFPPRFSGLQFPNYSSELNVNALELDDSALYLCASSSGLPSYNEQFFGPGTRLTVL.

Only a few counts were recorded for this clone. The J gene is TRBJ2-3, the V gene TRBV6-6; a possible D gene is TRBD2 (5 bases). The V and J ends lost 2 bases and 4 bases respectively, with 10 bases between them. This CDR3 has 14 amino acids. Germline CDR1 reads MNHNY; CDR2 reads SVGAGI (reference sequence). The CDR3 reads CASSYRRSADTQYF. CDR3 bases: TGTGCCAGCAGTTACAGGAGGAGCGCAGATACGCAGTATTTT.

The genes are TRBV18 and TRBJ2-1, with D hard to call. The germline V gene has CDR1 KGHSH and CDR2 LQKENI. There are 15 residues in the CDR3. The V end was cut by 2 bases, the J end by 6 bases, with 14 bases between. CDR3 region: CASSPTAILINEQFF. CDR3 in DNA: TGTGCCAGCTCACCAACGGCAATCCTCATCAATGAGCAGTTCTTC.

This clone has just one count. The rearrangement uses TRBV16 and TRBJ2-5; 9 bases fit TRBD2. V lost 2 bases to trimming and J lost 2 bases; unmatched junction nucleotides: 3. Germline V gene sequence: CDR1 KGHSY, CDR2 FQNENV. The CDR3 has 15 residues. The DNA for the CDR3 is TGTGCCAGCAGCCAAGTTACTAGCGGGCAAGAGACCCAGTACTTC. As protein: CASSQVTSGQETQYF.

The chain's CDR3 is CASSPRQGVQETQYF. As DNA, the CDR3 is TGCGCCAGCAGCCCCCGACAGGGTGTACAAGAGACCCAGTACTTC. The chain employs TRBV5-1 and TRBJ2-5; 7 bases line up with TRBD1. This CDR3 contains 15 residues. Trimming removed 4 bases from V and 2 bases from J; junction bases left unmatched: 8. Germline-derived CDR1 and CDR2 are SGHRS and YFSETQ.

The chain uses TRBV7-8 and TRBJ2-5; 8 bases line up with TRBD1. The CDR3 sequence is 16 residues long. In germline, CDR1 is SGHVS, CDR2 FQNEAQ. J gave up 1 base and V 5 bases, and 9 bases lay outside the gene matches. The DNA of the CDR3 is TGTGCCAGCAGCCCCGGACAGGGTAGGCCCCAAGAGACCCAGTACTTC. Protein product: CASSPGQGRPQETQYF. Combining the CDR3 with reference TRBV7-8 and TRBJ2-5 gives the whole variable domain GAGVSQSPRYKVAKRGQDVALRCDPISGHVSLFWYQQALGQGPEFLTYFQNEAQLDKSGLPSDRFFAERPEGSVSTLKIQRTQQEDSAVYLCASSPGQGRPQETQYFGPGTRLLVL.

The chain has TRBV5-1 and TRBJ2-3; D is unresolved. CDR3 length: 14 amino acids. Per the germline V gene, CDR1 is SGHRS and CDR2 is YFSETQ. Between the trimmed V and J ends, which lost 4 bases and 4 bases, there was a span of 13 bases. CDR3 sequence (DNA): TGCGCCAGCAGCCCCTCCTTGGCACCAGATACGCAGTATTTT. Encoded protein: CASSPSLAPDTQYF.

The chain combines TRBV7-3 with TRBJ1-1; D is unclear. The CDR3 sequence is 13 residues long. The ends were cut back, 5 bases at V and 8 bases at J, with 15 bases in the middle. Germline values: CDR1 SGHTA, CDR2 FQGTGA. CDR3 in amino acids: CASSRRASTEAFF. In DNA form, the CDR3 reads TGTGCCAGCAGCCGTCGGGCATCTACCGAAGCTTTCTTT.

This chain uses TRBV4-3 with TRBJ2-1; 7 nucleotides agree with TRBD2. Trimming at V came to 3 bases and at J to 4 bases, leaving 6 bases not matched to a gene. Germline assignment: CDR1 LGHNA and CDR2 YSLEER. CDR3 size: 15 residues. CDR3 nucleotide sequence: TGCGCCAGCAGCCATGGGATCGGGGGGTACAATGAGCAGTTCTTC. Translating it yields CASSHGIGGYNEQFF.

The CDR3, as DNA: TGTGCCATCAGCGCCACAAGGGACCAAACTTACGAGCAGTACTTC. It translates to CAISATRDQTYEQYF. The chain joins TRBV10-3 to TRBJ2-7; D may match TRBD1 or TRBD2 (5 bases each). CDR3 length: 15 amino acids. Germline assignment: CDR1 ENHRY and CDR2 SYGVKD. With 6 bases removed from V and 4 bases from J, the gap between germline ends came to 19 bases.

The chain's CDR3 is CASRKQAPGTQYF. In DNA form, the CDR3 reads TGTGCCAGCAGGAAACAGGCCCCTGGGACCCAGTACTTC. The gene calls are TRBV28 and TRBJ2-5, with D tentatively TRBD1 (5 bases). The CDR3 is made up of 13 amino acids. V shed 6 bases and J shed 7 bases, with 15 bases lying between them. Per germline, CDR1 MDHEN and CDR2 SYDVKM.

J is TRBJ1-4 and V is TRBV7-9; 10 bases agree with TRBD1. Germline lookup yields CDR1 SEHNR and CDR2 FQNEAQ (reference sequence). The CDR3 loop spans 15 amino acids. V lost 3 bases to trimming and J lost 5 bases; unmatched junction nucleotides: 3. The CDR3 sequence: CASSLGQGSNEKLFF. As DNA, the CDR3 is TGTGCCAGCAGCTTGGGACAGGGGTCGAATGAAAAACTGTTTTTT. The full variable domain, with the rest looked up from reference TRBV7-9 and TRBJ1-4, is DTGVSQNPRHKITKRGQNVTFRCDPISEHNRLYWYRQTLGQGPEFLTYFQNEAQLEKSRLLSDRFSAERPKGSFSTLEIQRTEQGDSAMYLCASSLGQGSNEKLFFGSGTQLSVL.

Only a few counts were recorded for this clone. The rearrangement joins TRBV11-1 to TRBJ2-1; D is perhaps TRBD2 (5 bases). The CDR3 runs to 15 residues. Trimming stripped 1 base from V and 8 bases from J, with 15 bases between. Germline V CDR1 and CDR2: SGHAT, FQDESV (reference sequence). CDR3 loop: CASSLGPGSGDEQFF. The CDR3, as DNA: TGTGCCAGCAGCTTAGGCCCGGGAAGTGGCGATGAGCAGTTCTTC.

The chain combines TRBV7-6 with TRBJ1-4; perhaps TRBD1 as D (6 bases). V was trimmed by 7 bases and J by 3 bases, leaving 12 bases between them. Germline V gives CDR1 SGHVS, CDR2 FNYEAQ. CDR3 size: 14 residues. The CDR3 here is CASNVGGPNEKLFF. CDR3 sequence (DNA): TGTGCCAGCAACGTAGGGGGGCCTAATGAAAAACTGTTTTTT.

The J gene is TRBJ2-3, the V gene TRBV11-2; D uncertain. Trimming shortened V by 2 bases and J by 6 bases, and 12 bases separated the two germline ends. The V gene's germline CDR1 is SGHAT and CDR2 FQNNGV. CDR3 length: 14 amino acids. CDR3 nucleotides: TGTGCCAGCAGCTTATTCTACACGGCGGATACGCAGTATTTT. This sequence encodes CASSLFYTADTQYF.

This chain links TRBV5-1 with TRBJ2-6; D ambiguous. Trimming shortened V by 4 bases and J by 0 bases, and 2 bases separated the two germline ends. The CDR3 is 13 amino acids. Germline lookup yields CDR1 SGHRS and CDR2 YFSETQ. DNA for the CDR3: TGCGCCAGCAGCCCCTCTGGGGCCAACGTCCTGACTTTC. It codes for CASSPSGANVLTF.

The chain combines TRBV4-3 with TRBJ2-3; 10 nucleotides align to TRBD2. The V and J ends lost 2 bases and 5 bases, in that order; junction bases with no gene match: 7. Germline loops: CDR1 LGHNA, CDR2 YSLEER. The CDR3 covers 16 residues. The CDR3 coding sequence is TGCGCCAGCAGCCAACTACCTAGCGGGAGCCGAGATACGCAGTATTTT. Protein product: CASSQLPSGSRDTQYF.